Reported below is one TCR beta chain. The antigen is not known. These data come from a study of cytomegalovirus exposure and HLA in healthy donors. In the study overall: The Caucasian-associated ancestry cluster held 80% to 90% of around 380 genotyped donors.

Study-wide points: A highly shared variant cluster was judged a likely technical artifact.

In the PCR, 60 Vbeta and 13 Jbeta primers were used. The assay was immunoSEQ multiplex PCR, and TCRdb's table has in-frame clones only and misses some. The table records around 80,000 clones, over 70% of them present only once. The CDR3 is 12 residues long. Per germline, CDR1 SEHNR and CDR2 FQNEAQ (reference sequence). V dropped 5 bases and J dropped 7 bases, with 12 bases sitting between them. The chain joins TRBV7-9 to TRBJ2-7, with a possible D match to TRBD2 (6 bases). The TCR was taken from a man younger than 35 in good health and CMV-seropositive. The sequenced material came from PBMCs. CDR3 sequence: CASSHNGGEQYF. The CDR3 DNA reads as TGTGCCAGCAGCCATAACGGAGGGGAGCAGTACTTC.